This T cell receptor beta chain was recorded in a study of cytomegalovirus exposure and HLA in healthy donors. This CDR3 comprises 17 residues. Germline CDR1 reads SGDLS; CDR2 reads YYNGEE. V gave up 0 bases and J gave up 5 bases; unmatched junction bases: 9. 60 Vbeta and 13 Jbeta primers were used in PCR. Repertoires were generated with immunoSEQ multiplex PCR, while TCRdb's copy carries only in-frame clones and drops some. The sample shows 55,000 to 80,000 clones, about four fifths of them seen only once. Sequenced input: PBMCs. This chain joins TRBV9 and TRBJ2-2, with 8 bases aligning to TRBD2. This clonotype was obtained from a man between 18 and 35 years old in good health and CMV-seronegative. The CDR3 is CASSVAGRLAGTGELFF. In DNA form, the CDR3 reads TGTGCCAGCAGCGTAGCAGGGAGGTTAGCGGGGACCGGGGAGCTGTTTTTT.